This T cell receptor beta chain was profiled in a study of T cells in Graves' hyperthyroidism and ophthalmopathy. Template material for amplifying TCR beta CDR3 regions consisted of RNA transcripts. During a first-round RT-PCR of the TCR CDR3, the HTBI primer set was used. TCRdb re-analysed the multiplex PCR reads in MiXCR, keeping a single row per CDR3 protein. The table records a few hundred thousand distinct CDR3 sequences, about 21% of them present only once. V gave up 2 bases and J gave up 3 bases, with 14 bases separating them. The CDR3 runs 15 residues. CDR1 and CDR2 from the germline V gene are MNHNS and SASEGT. In making diagnoses, clinical symptoms, serum thyroxine and TRAb, thyroid ultrasound and orbital computed tomography were all used.

V gene TRBV6-1 combines with J gene TRBJ2-7; perhaps TRBD2 as D (7 bases). The TCR originated in a woman aged 50 to 60 with Graves' hyperthyroidism. Sample: blood. CDR3 sequence reads: CASSEWWGGLYEQYF. The CDR3 DNA reads TGTGCCAGCAGTGAATGGTGGGGGGGCCTCTACGAGCAGTACTTC.